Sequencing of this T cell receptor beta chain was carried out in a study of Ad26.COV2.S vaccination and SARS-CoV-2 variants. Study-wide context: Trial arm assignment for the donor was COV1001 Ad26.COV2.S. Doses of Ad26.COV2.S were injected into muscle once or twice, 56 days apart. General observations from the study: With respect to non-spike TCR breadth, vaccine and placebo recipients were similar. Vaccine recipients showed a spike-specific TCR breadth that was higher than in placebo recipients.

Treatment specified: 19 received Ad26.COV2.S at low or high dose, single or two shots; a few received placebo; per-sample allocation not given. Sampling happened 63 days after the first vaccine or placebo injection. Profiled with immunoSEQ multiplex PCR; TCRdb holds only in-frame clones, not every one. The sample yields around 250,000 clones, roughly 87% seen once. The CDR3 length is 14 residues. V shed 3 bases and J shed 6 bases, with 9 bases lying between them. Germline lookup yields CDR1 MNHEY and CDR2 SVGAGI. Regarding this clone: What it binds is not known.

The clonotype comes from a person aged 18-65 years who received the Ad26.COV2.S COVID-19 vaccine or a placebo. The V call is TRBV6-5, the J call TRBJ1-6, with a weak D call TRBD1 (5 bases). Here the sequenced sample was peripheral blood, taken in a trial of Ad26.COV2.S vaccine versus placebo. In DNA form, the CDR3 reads TGTGCCAGCAGTTATAGACAGCTTAATTCACCCCTCCACTTT. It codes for CASSYRQLNSPLHF.